The 19 T cell receptor beta chains presented below share a single source sample, sequenced in a study of cytomegalovirus exposure and HLA in healthy donors. Amplification used 60 Vbeta primers and 13 Jbeta primers. Method: immunoSEQ multiplex PCR; TCRdb's copy keeps in-frame clones and lacks some. Seen here are 70,000 to 100,000 clones, less than 70% observed once, and the top ten hold 2.5% to 3%. The sequenced sample was PBMCs. Receptors originate from a man aged 50 to 60 in good health and CMV-seronegative.

The rearrangement uses TRBV19 and TRBJ1-1; D may be TRBD1 (6 bases). Trimming stripped 10 bases from V and 3 bases from J, with 12 bases between. CDR1 is LNHDA, CDR2 SQIVND, per germline (reference sequence). The CDR3 has 12 amino acids. The DNA of the CDR3 is TGTGCCACCAGGGGTAGAGACACTGAAGCTTTCTTT. Amino acid sequence: CATRGRDTEAFF.

The rearrangement links TRBV5-6 to TRBJ2-7; 7 positions match TRBD2. J gave up 4 bases and V 6 bases, and 22 bases lay outside the gene matches. The CDR3 loop spans 18 amino acids. The germline V gene encodes CDR1 SGHDT and CDR2 YYEEEE. The CDR3 sequence is CASMVKREAKRSLYEQYV. The DNA of the CDR3 is TGTGCCAGCATGGTAAAACGGGAGGCCAAAAGGAGCTTGTACGAGCAGTACGTC.

V gene TRBV28 combines with J gene TRBJ2-7; TRBD1 is a possible D gene (6 bases). Germline CDR1 reads MDHEN; CDR2 reads SYDVKM. The ends were cut back, 4 bases at V and 0 bases at J, with 16 bases in the middle. The CDR3 extends over 16 amino acids. The CDR3 sequence is CASSSFDRMSSYEQYF. In nucleotides, the CDR3 is TGTGCCAGCAGTTCGTTCGACAGGATGAGCTCCTACGAGCAGTACTTC.

The chain is built from TRBV4-2 and TRBJ1-4; 9 bases fit TRBD1. The ends lost 1 base at V and 6 bases at J; junction bases unmatched: 0. The germline CDR1 and CDR2 sequences are LGHNA and YNFKEQ. There are 14 residues in the CDR3. CDR3 coding DNA: TGTGCCAGCAGCCAAGGGGACAGGGATGAAAAACTGTTTTTT. Protein: CASSQGDRDEKLFF.

This chain links TRBV27 with TRBJ2-3; 9 bases agree with TRBD2. Germline-derived CDR1 and CDR2 are MNHEY and SMNVEV (reference sequence). V shed 6 bases, J shed 0 bases, and the junction held 4 bases outside the gene matches. The CDR3 loop spans 15 amino acids. The DNA of the CDR3 is TGTGCCAGCAGGAAAGCGGGGGGAAGCACAGATACGCAGTATTTT. It specifies CASRKAGGSTDTQYF.

For this clone: The junction shows a germline mismatch at one end, possibly a read error. The rearrangement uses TRBV2 and TRBJ2-5; possible D gene TRBD1, 5 bases. Looked up from germline, CDR1 is SNHLY and CDR2 is FYNNEI. This CDR3 comprises 15 residues. This CDR3 reads CASSEGGSHQETQYF. Here the CDR3 DNA reads TGTGCCAGCAGTGAAGGGGGCTCCCACCAGGAGACCCAGTACTTC.

The chain combines TRBV7-3 with TRBJ2-1, with D tentatively TRBD2 (6 bases). V was trimmed by 5 bases and J by 6 bases, leaving 14 bases between them. Germline CDR1 and CDR2: SGHTA and FQGTGA. The CDR3 is made up of 14 amino acids. The CDR3 spells CASSPSGRFNEQFF. For the CDR3, the DNA is TGTGCCAGCAGCCCGAGCGGGCGGTTCAATGAGCAGTTCTTC.

The chain is built from TRBV5-1 and TRBJ2-2; 12 nucleotides match TRBD2. V was pared by 4 bases and J by 4 bases, with 8 bases of the junction left unmatched. This CDR3 comprises 17 residues. Germline V lookup: CDR1 SGHRS, CDR2 YFSETQ. This CDR3 reads CASSLRTSGASTGELFF. CDR3 in DNA: TGCGCCAGCAGCCTTCGGACTAGCGGGGCCTCCACCGGGGAGCTGTTTTTT.

This chain uses TRBV7-9 with TRBJ2-6; 9 nucleotides agree with TRBD1. CDR1 and CDR2 from the germline V gene are SEHNR and FQNEAQ (reference sequence). There are 16 residues in the CDR3. Germline trimming cut 5 bases from V and 4 bases from J; bases unmatched to any gene: 6. CDR3 region: CASSPSGQGGANVLTF. CDR3 in DNA: TGTGCCAGCAGCCCATCGGGACAGGGAGGGGCCAACGTCCTGACTTTC.

This clone showed up just once. CDR3: CASSLLSVSGANVLTF. DNA of the CDR3: TGTGCCAGCAGTTTACTCTCTGTCTCTGGGGCCAACGTCCTGACTTTC. V usage is TRBV28 and J usage is TRBJ2-6; D not resolved. Germline assignment: CDR1 MDHEN and CDR2 SYDVKM. The CDR3 consists of 16 residues. V gave up 2 bases and J gave up 0 bases, with 8 bases separating them.

The genes are TRBV6-5 and TRBJ1-2; a possible D gene is TRBD1 (5 bases). The germline V and J ends were trimmed by 0 bases and 10 bases, with 12 bases remaining between them. Germline lookup yields CDR1 MNHEY and CDR2 SVGAGI. This CDR3 is built from 13 residues. In DNA, the CDR3 is TGTGCCAGCAGTTACTCGAGAGGGGACTCCTACACCTTC. This codes for CASSYSRGDSYTF.

The chain combines TRBV5-1 with TRBJ2-7; 10 nucleotides align to TRBD2. This CDR3 spans 15 amino acids. The trim removed 4 bases at V and 2 bases at J, leaving 6 bases unmatched. Per germline, CDR1 SGHRS and CDR2 YFSETQ. The CDR3 is CASSPGLADTYEQYF. CDR3 nucleotide sequence: TGCGCCAGCAGCCCTGGACTAGCGGACACCTACGAGCAGTACTTC.

The V call is TRBV11-2, the J call TRBJ2-3; TRBD2 aligns across 9 bases. The CDR3 covers 15 residues. V gave up 1 base and J gave up 10 bases; unmatched junction bases: 9. Germline CDR1 SGHAT, CDR2 FQNNGV. The CDR3 DNA follows: TGTGCCAGCAGCTTAGGGGCGGCTAGCGGGAACCCGCAGTATTTT. Residues: CASSLGAASGNPQYF.

This clone has more than one count but fewer than ten. The CDR3 spells CASSIINQPQHF. As DNA, the CDR3 is TGTGCCAGTAGTATAATAAATCAGCCCCAGCATTTT. The chain links TRBV19 to TRBJ1-5; D remains unclear. Germline values: CDR1 LNHDA, CDR2 SQIVND (reference sequence). V shed 2 bases and J shed 4 bases, with 3 bases lying between them. The CDR3 loop spans 12 amino acids.

The CDR3 DNA reads as TGTGCCAGCAGCGTGCGGGGGACGGTGAACACTGAAGCTTTCTTT. Its protein product is CASSVRGTVNTEAFF. The genes are TRBV9 and TRBJ1-1, with D perhaps matching TRBD1 (5 bases). The CDR3 spans 15 residues. CDR1 SGDLS and CDR2 YYNGEE come from the germline V gene. Trimming pared 2 bases from V and 0 bases from J, leaving 11 bases between. Full variable domain (outside the CDR3, taken from reference TRBV9 and TRBJ1-1): DSGVTQTPKHLITATGQRVTLRCSPRSGDLSVYWYQQSLDQGLQFLIQYYNGEERAKGNILERFSAQQFPDLHSELNLSSLELGDSALYFCASSVRGTVNTEAFFGQGTRLTVV.

CDR3 sequence: CASSQDLGQKNIQYF. The CDR3 region has the DNA TGCGCCAGCAGCCAAGATCTGGGACAGAAAAACATTCAGTACTTC. The chain combines TRBV4-3 with TRBJ2-4; TRBD1 matches 7 bases. With V trimmed by 0 bases and J by 4 bases, 3 bases remained unmatched. The CDR3 sequence is 15 residues long. Germline values: CDR1 LGHNA, CDR2 YSLEER.

V is TRBV7-2 and J is TRBJ2-6; D not certain. This CDR3 is 16 amino acids long. The ends were cut back, 1 base at V and 2 bases at J, with 9 bases in the middle. Germline values: CDR1 SGHTA, CDR2 FQGNSA. The CDR3 loop is CASSLGGGAGANVLTF. CDR3 in DNA: TGTGCCAGCAGCTTAGGCGGTGGCGCTGGGGCCAACGTCCTGACTTTC.

The chain employs TRBV29-1 and TRBJ1-1; 7 positions agree with TRBD1. Germline V gene data show CDR1 as SQVTM and CDR2 as ANQGSEA. The CDR3 totals 12 residues. V lost 6 bases, J lost 10 bases, and 11 bases stayed unmatched. The CDR3 sequence is CSVVRDRPVAFF. In nucleotides, the CDR3 is TGCAGCGTCGTCCGGGACAGACCGGTAGCTTTCTTT.

This clone was detected only a few times. The J gene is TRBJ1-6, the V gene TRBV4-3, with a possible D match to TRBD1 (5 bases). Looked up from germline, CDR1 is LGHNA and CDR2 is YSLEER. CDR3 length: 16 amino acids. Trimming took off 0 bases at V and 9 bases at J, with 15 bases between the two ends. In nucleotides, the CDR3 is TGCGCCAGCAGCCAAGACGTGCAGGGCGCGCCTTCACCCCTCCACTTT. The encoded protein is CASSQDVQGAPSPLHF.